Presented here are 17 T cell receptor beta chains from one specimen sequenced in a study of blood T cell repertoires in COVID-19. Produced via immunoSEQ multiplex PCR; TCRdb's table is partial and in-frame only. The table lists 100,000 to 150,000 clones, 85% of them singletons. The specimen was peripheral blood. The receptors originated from a man older than 75 with active or convalescent COVID-19.

Here the CDR3 reads CASSWGRPGEGNTIYF. As DNA, the CDR3 is TGTGCCAGCTCATGGGGACGGCCGGGAGAAGGAAACACCATATATTTT. The chain has TRBV18 and TRBJ1-3; D may be TRBD1 (5 bases). Germline lookup yields CDR1 KGHSH and CDR2 LQKENI. This CDR3 has 16 residues. V was shortened by 5 bases and J by 4 bases, with 18 bases between the two germline ends.

The chain joins TRBV15 to TRBJ2-5; 10 nucleotides match TRBD1. Germline CDR1 and CDR2: LNHNV and YYDKDF (reference sequence). V dropped 1 base and J dropped 5; count of bases not matched to a gene: 4. The CDR3 has 15 amino acids. The CDR3 loop is CATSRAGQGFETQYF. The CDR3 region has the DNA TGTGCCACCAGCAGAGCGGGACAGGGGTTTGAGACCCAGTACTTC.

This clone was recorded once. This chain joins TRBV12-5 and TRBJ1-1; 9 bases are a match to TRBD1. V shed 6 bases, J shed 1 base, and the junction held 3 bases outside the gene matches. Germline loops: CDR1 LGHNT, CDR2 FRNRAP. CDR3 length: 14 residues. CDR3 in amino acids: CASGTGGQNTEAFF. The CDR3 region has the DNA TGTGCTAGTGGAACAGGGGGCCAGAACACTGAAGCTTTCTTT.

V and J are TRBV30 and TRBJ2-3, with D tentatively TRBD1 (5 bases). V lost 3 bases, J lost 2 bases, and 18 bases lay in between. From germline, CDR1 is GTSNPN and CDR2 SVGIG (reference sequence). The CDR3 runs 16 residues. The CDR3 DNA reads TGTGCCTGGAGGCCCCCCGAACAGGCCCTCACAGATACGCAGTATTTT. Protein sequence: CAWRPPEQALTDTQYF.

V is TRBV5-1 and J is TRBJ2-1, with 7 bases that match TRBD2. The CDR3 totals 17 residues. Per germline, CDR1 SGHRS and CDR2 YFSETQ. Trimming cost V 0 bases and J 3 bases; bases outside gene matches: 9. The CDR3 DNA is TGCGCCAGCAGCTTGGCCCCCCTAGCGGCGAACTACAATGAGCAGTTCTTC. The encoded protein is CASSLAPLAANYNEQFF.

The chain has TRBV10-3 and TRBJ2-3; TRBD2 might be the D (5 bases). The germline V gene encodes CDR1 ENHRY and CDR2 SYGVKD. The CDR3 covers 14 residues. Deletions cut 7 bases from V and 1 base from J, with 12 bases between. The CDR3 coding sequence is TGTGCCATCAACCCGGGTAGCGGCACAGATACGCAGTATTTT. Its protein product is CAINPGSGTDTQYF.

This chain uses TRBV11-2 with TRBJ1-5, with 8 bases that match TRBD1. CDR1 and CDR2 from the germline V gene are SGHAT and FQNNGV. The CDR3 covers 13 residues. With 4 bases clipped from V and 4 bases from J, the junction kept 0 bases outside the gene matches. CDR3 coding DNA: TGTGCCAGCAGCTGGACAGGGAATCAGCCCCAGCATTTT. This sequence encodes CASSWTGNQPQHF.

The V gene is TRBV2, the J gene TRBJ1-2; 8 bases agree with TRBD1. This CDR3 has 15 amino acids. V trimming: 6 bases; J trimming: 4 bases; junction bases outside the gene matches: 10. Germline-derived CDR1 and CDR2 are SNHLY and FYNNEI. The CDR3 sequence: CASRGGQGGAYGYTF. CDR3 in DNA: TGTGCCAGCAGGGGCGGACAGGGAGGTGCCTATGGCTACACCTTC.

The rearrangement uses TRBV5-4 and TRBJ2-4; 8 positions agree with TRBD2. The CDR3 length is 15 residues. Germline V CDR1 and CDR2: SGHNT, YYREEE (reference sequence). The ends lost 3 bases at V and 8 bases at J; junction bases unmatched: 10. CDR3 coding DNA: TGTGCCAGCAGCTCCTTAAGCGGGAGCAGTGACATTCAGTACTTC. Encoded protein: CASSSLSGSSDIQYF.

The count of this clone is one. The same CDR3 also results from other DNA sequences found in this sample. The chain links TRBV18 to TRBJ2-2, with a possible D match to TRBD1 (6 bases). The germline CDR1 and CDR2 sequences are KGHSH and LQKENI. This CDR3 is built from 15 residues. V was pared by 0 bases and J by 2 bases, with 7 bases between. The CDR3 DNA reads TGTGCCAGCTCACCACCGACAGGCAACACCGGGGAGCTGTTTTTT. Its protein product is CASSPPTGNTGELFF.

This chain links TRBV4-1 with TRBJ1-5, with TRBD1 identical over 9 bases. The CDR3 is 15 amino acids. The germline V gene has CDR1 MGHRA and CDR2 YSYEKL. V gave up 4 bases and J gave up 4 bases; unmatched junction bases: 5. The CDR3 reads CASSPGQGINQPQHF. CDR3 nucleotide sequence: TGCGCCAGCAGCCCAGGACAGGGGATAAATCAGCCCCAGCATTTT.

The chain recombines TRBV11-2 with TRBJ2-3, with 8 bases matching TRBD1. V lost 5 bases to trimming and J lost 2 bases; unmatched junction nucleotides: 6. This CDR3 has 15 amino acids. CDR1 is SGHAT, CDR2 FQNNGV, per germline. The CDR3 region is CASSPGGGTTDTQYF. In DNA, the CDR3 is TGTGCCAGCAGCCCAGGGGGCGGGACCACAGATACGCAGTATTTT. Together with reference TRBV11-2 and TRBJ2-3, the CDR3 gives the full variable domain: EAGVAQSPRYKIIEKRQSVAFWCNPISGHATLYWYQQILGQGPKLLIQFQNNGVVDDSQLPKDRFSAERLKGVDSTLKIQPAKLEDSAVYLCASSPGGGTTDTQYFGPGTRLTVL.

The rearrangement uses TRBV5-4 and TRBJ2-1; TRBD1 is a possible D gene (6 bases). V was clipped by 5 bases and J by 4 bases, with 19 bases between them. CDR1 is SGHNT, CDR2 YYREEE, per germline (reference sequence). This CDR3 comprises 16 residues. CDR3 protein: CASRFATGRNYNEQFF. CDR3 nucleotide sequence: TGTGCCAGCAGGTTTGCTACAGGGCGTAATTACAATGAGCAGTTCTTC.

The V gene is TRBV18, the J gene TRBJ2-1, with 7 bases lining up with TRBD2. This CDR3 has 16 amino acids. Trimming cost V 3 bases and J 9 bases; bases outside gene matches: 14. CDR1 KGHSH and CDR2 LQKENI come from the germline V gene. CDR3 bases: TGTGCCAGCTCACCTCCCACTAGCGTCTATACAAGTGAGCAGTTCTTC. It encodes CASSPPTSVYTSEQFF.

V is TRBV9 and J is TRBJ2-3; no reliable D call. V shed 0 bases and J shed 2 bases, with 10 bases lying between them. The germline V gene encodes CDR1 SGDLS and CDR2 YYNGEE. The CDR3 consists of 15 residues. DNA of the CDR3: TGTGCCAGCAGCGTAGGGTCGCACTACACAGATACGCAGTATTTT. The encoded protein is CASSVGSHYTDTQYF.

The chain has TRBV2 and TRBJ1-5, with 7 bases fitting TRBD1. V trimming: 6 bases; J trimming: 4 bases; junction bases outside the gene matches: 9. Germline CDR1 and CDR2: SNHLY and FYNNEI. This CDR3 has 15 amino acids. The DNA for the CDR3 is TGTGCCAGCAGCGCCGGACAGGTGGGGAATCAGCCCCAGCATTTT. Translation gives CASSAGQVGNQPQHF.

This clone was counted a few times. V and J are TRBV3-1 (or the pseudogene TRBV3-2) and TRBJ2-1, with a possible D match to TRBD2 (6 bases). The CDR3 is 18 residues long. Germline V gives CDR1 LGHDT, CDR2 YNNKEL (reference sequence). The V end was cut by 1 base, the J end by 4 bases, with 20 bases between. The CDR3: CASSQVLSGDRRYNEQFF. Written as DNA, the CDR3 is TGTGCCAGCAGCCAAGTTTTATCGGGGGATCGTCGTTACAATGAGCAGTTCTTC.